The next 28 T cell receptor beta chains were all read from a single sample in a study of blood T cell repertoires in COVID-19. Sequenced by immunoSEQ multiplex PCR; TCRdb stores in-frame clones only, minus some. Here the sample spans around 230,000 clones, 80% to 90% being singletons. Specimen: peripheral blood. These receptors all come from a man in his forties who had recovered from COVID-19.

The chain links TRBV5-4 to TRBJ2-7; D might be TRBD2 (5 bases). CDR1 is SGHNT and CDR2 is YYREEE in the germline V gene (reference sequence). V dropped 5 bases and J dropped 0 bases, with 15 bases sitting between them. CDR3 length: 15 residues. CDR3 in DNA: TGTGCCAGCAGTGCTAGCTTCGAAGGCTCCTACGAGCAGTACTTC. It codes for CASSASFEGSYEQYF.

The V gene is TRBV18, the J gene TRBJ2-1; the match to TRBD1 covers 10 bases. The CDR3 runs to 15 residues. J lost 4 bases, V lost 5 bases, and 5 bases had no gene match. CDR1 is KGHSH, CDR2 LQKENI, per germline. CDR3 bases: TGTGCCAGCTCAGATGACAGGGGGCAATACAATGAGCAGTTCTTC. It codes for CASSDDRGQYNEQFF.

V usage is TRBV7-2 and J usage is TRBJ1-2, with 9 bases fitting TRBD1. Germline lookup yields CDR1 SGHTA and CDR2 FQGNSA. The CDR3 loop spans 16 amino acids. The junction had 10 bases not matched to a gene; V was cut back by 1 base and J by 7 bases. The chain's CDR3 is CASSLGGTGITGGYTF. CDR3 coding DNA: TGTGCCAGCAGCTTAGGGGGGACAGGGATAACGGGTGGCTACACCTTC. The whole variable domain, remainder taken from reference TRBV7-2 and TRBJ1-2, is GAGVSQSPSNKVTEKGKDVELRCDPISGHTALYWYRQSLGQGLEFLIYFQGNSAPDKSGLPSDRFSAERTGGSVSTLTIQRTQQEDSAVYLCASSLGGTGITGGYTFGSGTRLTVV.

The V gene is TRBV11-2, the J gene TRBJ1-6, with a weak D call TRBD1 (6 bases). V was clipped by 0 bases and J by 6 bases, with 9 bases between them. This CDR3 region has 15 residues. Germline CDR1 reads SGHAT; CDR2 reads FQNNGV. The CDR3 loop is CASSLDTRGNSPLHF. In nucleotides, the CDR3 is TGTGCCAGCAGCTTAGATACCAGGGGTAATTCACCCCTCCACTTT.

The chain employs TRBV28 and TRBJ1-4; 8 bases agree with TRBD1. The V segment lost 4 bases and the J segment 10 bases; nucleotides outside the gene matches: 2. Per the germline V gene, CDR1 is MDHEN and CDR2 is SYDVKM. This CDR3 region has 12 residues. The CDR3 region has the DNA TGTGCCAGCAGTTCCACAGGGGGAAAACTGTTTTTT. Translation gives CASSSTGGKLFF. The whole variable domain, filled in from reference TRBV28 and TRBJ1-4, reads DVKVTQSSRYLVKRTGEKVFLECVQDMDHENMFWYRQDPGLGLRLIYFSYDVKMKEKGDIPEGYSVSREKKERFSLILESASTNQTSMYLCASSSTGGKLFFGSGTQLSVL.

The chain uses TRBV14 and TRBJ2-3; D is uncertain. The germline CDR1 and CDR2 sequences are SGHDN and FVKESK. With 3 bases removed from V and 0 bases from J, the gap between germline ends came to 25 bases. This CDR3 is built from 20 residues. CDR3 DNA sequence: TGTGCCAGCAGCCACAGAGGTTACTTTAATTGGTCTTCTAGCACAGATACGCAGTATTTT. Its translation: CASSHRGYFNWSSSTDTQYF.

V usage is TRBV15 and J usage is TRBJ2-7; 14 nucleotides agree with TRBD2. Germline V gives CDR1 LNHNV, CDR2 YYDKDF (reference sequence). The CDR3 totals 18 residues. Trimming took 4 bases from V and 6 from J; bases not matched to a gene: 14. The CDR3 DNA follows: TGTGCCACCAGCACTTCAGGGACTAGCGGGAGTATTTTTGGCGAGCAGTACTTC. Translated: CATSTSGTSGSIFGEQYF.

J is TRBJ1-1 and V is TRBV6-2 or TRBV6-3; TRBD1 matches 7 bases. The trim removed 0 bases at V and 4 bases at J, leaving 2 bases unmatched. Looked up from germline, CDR1 is MNHEY and CDR2 is SVGEGT. CDR3 size: 14 residues. The CDR3 coding sequence is TGTGCCAGCAGTTACTCGAGGGGGCGCACTGAAGCTTTCTTT. It translates to CASSYSRGRTEAFF.

This sequence joins TRBV4-3 and TRBJ2-3; tentatively, D is TRBD1 (6 bases). V was pared by 4 bases and J by 5 bases, with 10 bases between. This CDR3 is 13 amino acids long. Germline lookup yields CDR1 LGHNA and CDR2 YSLEER. The CDR3 loop reads CASSLKGGDTQYF. CDR3 coding DNA: TGCGCCAGCAGCCTCAAAGGGGGAGATACGCAGTATTTT.

V is TRBV4-3 and J is TRBJ2-5; tentatively, D is TRBD1 (5 bases). The CDR3 sequence is 14 residues long. The V end lost 0 bases, the J end lost 8 bases, and 13 bases lay between the germline ends. CDR1 LGHNA and CDR2 YSLEER come from the germline V gene. The CDR3 coding sequence is TGCGCCAGCAGCCAAGACTTGCAGGGCGGAACCCAGTACTTC. Translation gives CASSQDLQGGTQYF.

The chain uses TRBV18 and TRBJ2-3; TRBD2 matches 15 bases. The CDR3 covers 16 residues. V dropped 3 bases and J dropped 4; count of bases not matched to a gene: 2. Germline CDR1 and CDR2: KGHSH and LQKENI. The CDR3 reads CASSPGLAGGADTQYF. The CDR3 bases are TGTGCCAGCTCACCGGGACTAGCGGGAGGTGCAGATACGCAGTATTTT.

The rearrangement links TRBV4-3 to TRBJ2-7; unclear D gene. The CDR3 sequence is 15 residues long. V was pared by 0 bases and J by 2 bases, with 11 bases between. Germline V lookup: CDR1 LGHNA, CDR2 YSLEER. CDR3 nucleotides: TGCGCCAGCAGCCAAGATTACGGAGCCACCTACGAGCAGTACTTC. Amino acid sequence: CASSQDYGATYEQYF.

The CDR3 reads CASSFRSGRGDTQYF. The DNA for the CDR3 is TGCGCCAGCAGCTTCCGTAGCGGGAGGGGAGATACGCAGTATTTT. V gene TRBV5-1 combines with J gene TRBJ2-3, with 11 positions matching TRBD2. V lost 2 bases, J lost 5 bases, and 4 bases stayed unmatched. This CDR3 comprises 15 residues. CDR1 is SGHRS, CDR2 YFSETQ, per germline.

This rearrangement joins TRBV7-2 to TRBJ1-2; unclear D gene. The CDR3 consists of 15 residues. Looked up from germline, CDR1 is SGHTA and CDR2 is FQGNSA. Trimming left V 1 base short and J 4 bases short, with 13 bases between. CDR3 sequence (DNA): TGTGCCAGCAGCTTAGGTGGCGGGAGGGTCTATGGCTACACCTTC. Translating it yields CASSLGGGRVYGYTF.

This clone has just one count. The V and J genes are TRBV6-2 or TRBV6-3 and TRBJ2-7; D is ambiguous. Germline V gene data show CDR1 as MNHEY and CDR2 as SVGEGT. The CDR3 has 11 residues. Deletions cut 5 bases from V and 4 bases from J, with 6 bases between. The CDR3 sequence: CASSHRYEQYF. CDR3 coding DNA: TGTGCCAGCAGTCATAGATACGAGCAGTACTTC.

This sequence joins TRBV5-1 and TRBJ1-2, with 7 positions matching TRBD1. V lost 4 bases, J lost 1 base, and 7 bases stayed unmatched. There are 15 residues in the CDR3. Germline assignment: CDR1 SGHRS and CDR2 YFSETQ. CDR3 sequence reads: CASSRGTDHNYGYTF. The CDR3 coding sequence is TGCGCCAGCAGCAGAGGGACAGACCATAACTATGGCTACACCTTC.

The chain has TRBV5-1 and TRBJ2-2; 11 bases agree with TRBD2. Germline V lookup: CDR1 SGHRS, CDR2 YFSETQ. The CDR3 has 16 amino acids. The V gene end was trimmed by 2 bases and the J gene end by 1 base; junction bases not matched to a gene: 1. Here the CDR3 DNA reads TGCGCCAGCAGCTTTAGCGGGAGGGGGAACACCGGGGAGCTGTTTTTT. Translating it yields CASSFSGRGNTGELFF.

The chain recombines TRBV6-1 with TRBJ2-1; 7 nucleotides match TRBD2. The CDR3 runs to 15 residues. The germline V gene encodes CDR1 MNHNS and CDR2 SASEGT. Germline trimming cut 0 bases from V and 5 bases from J; bases unmatched to any gene: 4. The CDR3 loop is CASSEAGGPNNEQFF. As DNA, the CDR3 is TGTGCCAGCAGTGAAGCGGGAGGGCCCAACAATGAGCAGTTCTTC.

The rearrangement links TRBV5-4 to TRBJ2-2; 12 bases map to TRBD2. Germline-derived CDR1 and CDR2 are SGHNT and YYREEE (reference sequence). The CDR3 contains 17 residues. V shed 0 bases and J 5 bases; nucleotides not matched to a gene: 5. CDR3 DNA: TGTGCCAGCAGCTTGGAAGGACTAGCGGGAAATACCGGGGAGCTGTTTTTT. It encodes CASSLEGLAGNTGELFF.

The chain recombines TRBV5-1 with TRBJ1-4, with D possibly TRBD1 on 5 matching bases. Looked up from germline, CDR1 is SGHRS and CDR2 is YFSETQ. CDR3 size: 15 residues. V was trimmed by 1 base and J by 2 bases, leaving 9 bases between them. The CDR3 sequence is CASSLSGTTNEKLFF. The CDR3 DNA reads as TGCGCCAGCAGCTTGAGTGGGACTACTAATGAAAAACTGTTTTTT.

Here the CDR3 DNA reads TGTGCCATCAGTGAAACTCGTGAGACTGAAGCTTTCTTT. Residues: CAISETRETEAFF. The chain links TRBV10-3 to TRBJ1-1; D is unresolved. CDR1 is ENHRY and CDR2 is SYGVKD in the germline V gene. The CDR3 has 13 residues. The V gene lost 3 bases and the J gene lost 5 bases, with 10 bases spanning the gap.

This CDR3 reads CASSYRLTTDTQYF. CDR3 bases: TGTGCCAGCAGCTACCGACTGACGACAGATACGCAGTATTTT. The chain employs TRBV7-2 and TRBJ2-3, with D hard to call. Deletions cut 4 bases from V and 3 bases from J, with 11 bases between. Germline lookup yields CDR1 SGHTA and CDR2 FQGNSA. The CDR3 has 14 amino acids.

This clone was found a few times. This CDR3 reads CASSLSANYGYTF. DNA for the CDR3: TGTGCCAGCAGTTTGTCCGCTAACTATGGCTACACCTTC. The gene calls are TRBV12-3 or TRBV12-4 and TRBJ1-2; D is unresolved. V was clipped by 3 bases and J by 0 bases, with 5 bases between them. This CDR3 is built from 13 residues.

The CDR3 coding sequence is TGTGCCAGCAGTGGAACCACAGGGTCGGGCGGCTACACCTTC. Protein sequence: CASSGTTGSGGYTF. The chain carries TRBV6-6 and TRBJ1-2; weak D call: TRBD1 (6 bases). Trimming shortened V by 5 bases and J by 8 bases, and 18 bases separated the two germline ends. Germline values: CDR1 MNHNY, CDR2 SVGAGI (reference sequence). The CDR3 runs 14 residues.

This clone has more than one count but fewer than ten. In DNA form, the CDR3 reads TGCAGCGTTGGTCAACAGGGCTCCTACAATGAGCAGTTCTTC. Amino acid sequence: CSVGQQGSYNEQFF. The chain employs TRBV29-1 and TRBJ2-1; maybe TRBD1 (6 bases). V was pared by 4 bases and J by 0 bases, with 10 bases between. Germline CDR1 and CDR2: SQVTM and ANQGSEA. The CDR3 spans 14 residues.

The gene calls are TRBV6-5 and TRBJ2-2, with D maybe TRBD1 (6 bases). CDR3 length: 12 amino acids. Germline CDR1 and CDR2: MNHEY and SVGAGI. The germline V and J ends were trimmed by 7 bases and 5 bases, with 8 bases remaining between them. CDR3: CASITGTGELFF. The DNA for the CDR3 is TGTGCCAGCATAACAGGGACCGGGGAGCTGTTTTTT.

This clone was seen a few times. Written as DNA, the CDR3 is TGCGCCAGCAGCTTGGGACAGGGGGCAGTAGCTTTCTTT. Translation: CASSLGQGAVAFF. J is TRBJ1-1 and V is TRBV5-1, with TRBD1 matching over 10 bases. Germline assignment: CDR1 SGHRS and CDR2 YFSETQ. Trimming cost V 0 bases and J 10 bases; bases outside gene matches: 3. This CDR3 has 13 residues.

This chain links TRBV5-5 with TRBJ2-1, with D possibly being TRBD2 (6 bases). The V gene lost 4 bases and the J gene lost 0 bases, with 20 bases spanning the gap. Germline CDR1 and CDR2: SGHKS and YYEKEE (reference sequence). The CDR3 covers 18 residues. The CDR3 coding sequence is TGTGCCAGCAGCCAAGTCGGGGGACGGAGGAGCTCCTACAATGAGCAGTTCTTC. It specifies CASSQVGGRRSSYNEQFF.